This T cell receptor (beta chain) was recovered during a study of tumor-infiltrating lymphocytes in localized non-small cell lung cancer. Turning to this clone: Antigen: not known.

The assay was immunoSEQ multiplex PCR, and TCRdb's table has in-frame clones only and misses some. The sample includes about 7,600 clones, over 75% of them seen just once. CDR3 length equals 16 residues. V was clipped by 5 bases and J by 6 bases; unmatched bases: 8. Germline V CDR1 and CDR2: LNHDA, SQIVND (reference sequence). Findings and limits, study-wide: Tumors had more T cell infiltration than uninvolved lung, per TCRbeta sequencing and CD3 counts.

The receptor's source is a human donor with non-small cell lung cancer. This chain uses TRBV19 with TRBJ2-2, with TRBD2 matching 11 bases. Sequencing input: lung tumor tissue. CDR3 protein: CASSPTSGSFAGELFF. Written as DNA, the CDR3 is TGTGCCAGTAGTCCCACTAGCGGGAGTTTCGCCGGGGAGCTGTTTTTT.